Listed below are T cell receptor beta chains from one sample, sequenced in a study of blood T cell repertoires in COVID-19. Sequenced by immunoSEQ multiplex PCR; TCRdb stores in-frame clones only, minus some. The data hold 110,000 or so clones, with approximately 88% observed a single time. Material: peripheral blood. These receptors came from a woman between 40 and 55 years old with acute or convalescent COVID-19. The CDR3 runs from the conserved cysteine through the conserved F or W. The order of the fields is J gene, clone size, D gene, CDR3 length, V gene, CDR3 protein, CDR3 DNA. D genes are given only for firm matches. Only part of the rows carry a size: once, few, many, or a class if the clone is expanded.

J: TRBJ1-1; size: .; D: .; length: 13; V: TRBV7-8; CDR3: CASSQGLDTEAFF; DNA: TGTGCCAGCAGCCAAGGCCTAGACACTGAAGCTTTCTTT
J: TRBJ1-2; size: .; D: TRBD1; length: 13; V: TRBV12-3/TRBV12-4; CDR3: CASSRAGTGGYTF; DNA: TGTGCCAGCAGTCGAGCCGGGACAGGCGGCTACACCTTC
J: TRBJ2-7; size: .; D: .; length: 14; V: TRBV28; CDR3: CASSFSSRGYEQYF; DNA: TGTGCCAGCAGTTTCTCCTCCCGGGGGTACGAGCAGTACTTC
J: TRBJ1-2; size: few; D: TRBD1; length: 18; V: TRBV25-1; CDR3: CASSENRGQGGANYGYTF; DNA: TGTGCCAGCAGTGAAAACCGGGGCCAGGGGGGAGCTAACTATGGCTACACCTTC
J: TRBJ2-5; size: .; D: TRBD2; length: 18; V: TRBV4-1; CDR3: CASSQDTGLAGGQETQYF; DNA: TGCGCCAGCAGCCAAGATACGGGACTAGCGGGGGGGCAAGAGACCCAGTACTTC
J: TRBJ1-6; size: few; D: .; length: 15; V: TRBV5-6; CDR3: CASSRRSERDSPLHF; DNA: TGTGCCAGCAGCCGTCGGTCCGAGAGGGATTCACCCCTCCACTTT
J: TRBJ2-5; size: .; D: TRBD1; length: 15; V: TRBV6-2/TRBV6-3; CDR3: CASSYAGGVEETQYF; DNA: TGTGCCAGCAGTTACGCAGGGGGCGTAGAAGAGACCCAGTACTTC
J: TRBJ1-1; size: .; D: .; length: 13; V: TRBV18; CDR3: CASYKGPNTEAFF; DNA: TGTGCCAGTTACAAGGGGCCGAACACTGAAGCTTTCTTT
J: TRBJ1-2; size: .; D: TRBD1; length: 14; V: TRBV19; CDR3: CASKRTGPNYGYTF; DNA: TGTGCCAGTAAGAGGACAGGTCCCAACTATGGCTACACCTTC
J: TRBJ2-7; size: .; D: .; length: 14; V: TRBV3-1/TRBV3-2; CDR3: CASSQAISSYEQYF; DNA: TGTGCCAGCAGCCAAGCCATTAGCTCCTACGAGCAGTACTTC
J: TRBJ2-1; size: .; D: .; length: 15; V: TRBV11-3; CDR3: CASSTRTKPDNEQFF; DNA: TGTGCCAGCAGCACTCGGACAAAGCCCGACAATGAGCAGTTCTTC
J: TRBJ2-2; size: .; D: TRBD1; length: 15; V: TRBV11-3; CDR3: CASSLDRGRTGELFF; DNA: TGTGCCAGCAGTTTGGACAGGGGGCGCACCGGGGAGCTGTTTTTT
J: TRBJ2-1; size: .; D: .; length: 13; V: TRBV2; CDR3: CASRGGAYNEQFF; DNA: TGTGCCAGCAGAGGGGGGGCCTACAATGAGCAGTTCTTC